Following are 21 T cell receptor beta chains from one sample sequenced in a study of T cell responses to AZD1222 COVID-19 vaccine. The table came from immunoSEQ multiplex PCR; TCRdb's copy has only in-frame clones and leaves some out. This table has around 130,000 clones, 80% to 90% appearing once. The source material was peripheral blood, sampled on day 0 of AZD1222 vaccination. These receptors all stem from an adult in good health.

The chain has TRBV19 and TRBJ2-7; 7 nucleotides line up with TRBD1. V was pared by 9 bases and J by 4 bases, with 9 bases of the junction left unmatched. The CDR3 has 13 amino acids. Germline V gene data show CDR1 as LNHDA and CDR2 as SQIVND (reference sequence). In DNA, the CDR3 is TGTGCCAGATCGAAGGGGGCAGAGTACGAGCAGTACTTC. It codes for CARSKGAEYEQYF.

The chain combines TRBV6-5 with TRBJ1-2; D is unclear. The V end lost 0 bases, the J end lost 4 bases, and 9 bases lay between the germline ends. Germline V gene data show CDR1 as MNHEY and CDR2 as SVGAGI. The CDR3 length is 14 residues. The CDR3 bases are TGTGCCAGCAGTTACTCCCATGGGAGCTATGGCTACACCTTC. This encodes CASSYSHGSYGYTF.

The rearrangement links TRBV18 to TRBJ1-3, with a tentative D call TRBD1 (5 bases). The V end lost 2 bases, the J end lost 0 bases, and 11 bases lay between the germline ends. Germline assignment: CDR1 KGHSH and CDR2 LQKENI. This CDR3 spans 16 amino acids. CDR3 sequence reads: CASSPNWGVSGNTIYF. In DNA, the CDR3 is TGTGCCAGCTCACCAAATTGGGGGGTCTCTGGAAACACCATATATTTT.

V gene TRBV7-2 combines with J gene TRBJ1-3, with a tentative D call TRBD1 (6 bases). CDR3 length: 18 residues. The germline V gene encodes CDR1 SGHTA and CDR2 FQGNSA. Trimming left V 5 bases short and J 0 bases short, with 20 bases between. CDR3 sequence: CASSPALGGANSGNTIYF. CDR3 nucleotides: TGTGCCAGCAGCCCAGCCCTGGGGGGGGCGAACTCTGGAAACACCATATATTTT.

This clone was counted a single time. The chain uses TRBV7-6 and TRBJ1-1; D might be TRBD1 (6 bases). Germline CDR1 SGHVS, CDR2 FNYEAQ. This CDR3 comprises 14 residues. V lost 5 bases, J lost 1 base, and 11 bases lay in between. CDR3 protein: CASSRGQRNTEAFF. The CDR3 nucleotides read TGTGCCAGCAGCAGAGGACAGAGGAACACTGAAGCTTTCTTT.

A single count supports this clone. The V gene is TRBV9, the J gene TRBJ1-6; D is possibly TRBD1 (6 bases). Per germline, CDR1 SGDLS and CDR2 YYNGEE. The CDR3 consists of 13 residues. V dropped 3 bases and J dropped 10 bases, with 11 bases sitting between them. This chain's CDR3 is CASSATTGSPLHF. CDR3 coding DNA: TGTGCCAGCAGCGCAACAACAGGGTCACCCCTCCACTTT.

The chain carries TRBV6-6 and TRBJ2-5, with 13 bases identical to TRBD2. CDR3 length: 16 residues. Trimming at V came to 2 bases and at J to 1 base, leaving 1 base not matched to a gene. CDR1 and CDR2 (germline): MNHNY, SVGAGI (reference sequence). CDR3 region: CASSYRTSGGQETQYF. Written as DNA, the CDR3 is TGTGCCAGCAGTTACCGGACTAGCGGGGGCCAAGAGACCCAGTACTTC.

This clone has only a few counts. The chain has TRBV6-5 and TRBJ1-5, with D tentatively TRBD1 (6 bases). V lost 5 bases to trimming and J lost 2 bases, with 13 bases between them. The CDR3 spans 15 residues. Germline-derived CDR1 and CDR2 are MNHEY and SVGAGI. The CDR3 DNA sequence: TGTGCCAGCAGTCCCCAGGCAGGGGGCAATCAGCCCCAGCATTTT. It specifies CASSPQAGGNQPQHF.

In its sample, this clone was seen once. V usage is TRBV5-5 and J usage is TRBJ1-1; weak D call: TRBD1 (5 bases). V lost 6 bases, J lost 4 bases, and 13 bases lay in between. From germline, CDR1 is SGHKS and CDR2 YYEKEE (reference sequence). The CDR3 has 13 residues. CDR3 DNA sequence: TGTGCCAGCATGCCCGGGGGGGTCACTGAAGCTTTCTTT. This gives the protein CASMPGGVTEAFF.

CDR3 nucleotides: TGCGCCAGCAGTGAGTACAGGAACACTGAAGCTTTCTTT. This sequence encodes CASSEYRNTEAFF. V gene TRBV10-1 combines with J gene TRBJ1-1; D is unclear. The CDR3 extends over 13 amino acids. V was shortened by 1 base and J by 1 base, with 4 bases between the two germline ends. CDR1 is WNHNN and CDR2 is SYGVQD in the germline V gene (reference sequence).

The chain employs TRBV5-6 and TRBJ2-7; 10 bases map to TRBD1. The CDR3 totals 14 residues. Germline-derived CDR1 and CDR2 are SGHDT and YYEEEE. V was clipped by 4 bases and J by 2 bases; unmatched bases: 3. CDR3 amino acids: CASSTGQGAYEQYF. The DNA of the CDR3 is TGTGCCAGCAGCACAGGACAGGGGGCCTACGAGCAGTACTTC.

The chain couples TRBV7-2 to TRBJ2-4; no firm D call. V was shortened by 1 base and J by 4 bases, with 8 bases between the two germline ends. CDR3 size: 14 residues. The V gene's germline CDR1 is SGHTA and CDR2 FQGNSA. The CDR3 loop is CASSLEVGKNIQYF. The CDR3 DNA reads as TGTGCCAGCAGCTTAGAGGTGGGAAAAAACATTCAGTACTTC.

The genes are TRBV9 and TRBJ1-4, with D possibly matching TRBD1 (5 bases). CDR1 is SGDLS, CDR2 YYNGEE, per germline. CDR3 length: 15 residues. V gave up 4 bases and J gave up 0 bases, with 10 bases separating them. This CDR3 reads CASSRGGSTNEKLFF. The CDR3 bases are TGTGCCAGCAGCAGGGGTGGATCAACTAATGAAAAACTGTTTTTT.

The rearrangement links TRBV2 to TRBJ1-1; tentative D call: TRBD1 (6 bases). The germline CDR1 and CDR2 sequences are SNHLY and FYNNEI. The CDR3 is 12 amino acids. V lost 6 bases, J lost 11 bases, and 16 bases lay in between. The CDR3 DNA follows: TGTGCCAGCAGAGGGGTTACAGGGAACGCTTTCTTT. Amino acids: CASRGVTGNAFF.

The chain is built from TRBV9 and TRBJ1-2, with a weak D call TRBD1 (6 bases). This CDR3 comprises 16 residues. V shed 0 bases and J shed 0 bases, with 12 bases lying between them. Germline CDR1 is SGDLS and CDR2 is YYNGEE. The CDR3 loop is CASSVAGATANYGYTF. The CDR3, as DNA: TGTGCCAGCAGCGTAGCGGGGGCTACAGCTAACTATGGCTACACCTTC.

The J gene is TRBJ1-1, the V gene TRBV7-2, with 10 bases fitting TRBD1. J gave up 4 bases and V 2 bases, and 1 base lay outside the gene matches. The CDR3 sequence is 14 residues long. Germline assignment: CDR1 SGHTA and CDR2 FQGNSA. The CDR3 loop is CASSLWDRGTEAFF. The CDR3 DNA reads TGTGCCAGCAGCTTATGGGACAGGGGCACTGAAGCTTTCTTT.

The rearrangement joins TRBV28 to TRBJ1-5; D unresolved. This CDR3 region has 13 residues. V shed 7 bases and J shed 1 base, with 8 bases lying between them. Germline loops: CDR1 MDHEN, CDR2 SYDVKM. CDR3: CASTSQSNQPQHF. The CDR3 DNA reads TGTGCCAGCACCTCACAGAGCAATCAGCCCCAGCATTTT.

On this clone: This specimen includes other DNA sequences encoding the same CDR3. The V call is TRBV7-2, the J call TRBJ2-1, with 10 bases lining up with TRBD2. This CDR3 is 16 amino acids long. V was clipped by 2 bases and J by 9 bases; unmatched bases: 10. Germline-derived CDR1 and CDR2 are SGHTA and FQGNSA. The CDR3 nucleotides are TGTGCCAGCAGCTTAAGTGCGAGCGGGGGGGCTGGTGAGCAGTTCTTC. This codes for CASSLSASGGAGEQFF.

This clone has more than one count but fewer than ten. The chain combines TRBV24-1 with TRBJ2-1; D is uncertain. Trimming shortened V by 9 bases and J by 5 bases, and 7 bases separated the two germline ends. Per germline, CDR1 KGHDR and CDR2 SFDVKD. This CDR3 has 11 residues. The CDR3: CATSSNNEQFF. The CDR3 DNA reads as TGTGCCACCTCTTCAAACAATGAGCAGTTCTTC.

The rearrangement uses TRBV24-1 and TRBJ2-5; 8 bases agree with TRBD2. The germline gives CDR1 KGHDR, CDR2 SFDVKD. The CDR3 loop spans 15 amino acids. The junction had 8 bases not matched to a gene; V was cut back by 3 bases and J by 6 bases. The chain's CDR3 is CATSDPSSGAKTQYF. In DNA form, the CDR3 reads TGTGCCACCAGTGATCCCAGTAGCGGGGCAAAGACCCAGTACTTC.

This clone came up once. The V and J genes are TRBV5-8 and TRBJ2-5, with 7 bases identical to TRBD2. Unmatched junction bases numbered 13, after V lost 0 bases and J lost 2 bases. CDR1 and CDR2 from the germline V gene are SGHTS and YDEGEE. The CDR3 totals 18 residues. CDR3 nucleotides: TGTGCCAGCAGCTTGGGGCAGGGCCTAGCGGCAAGACAAGAGACCCAGTACTTC. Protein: CASSLGQGLAARQETQYF.